The rows below give T cell receptor beta chains drawn from one sample of a study of shared clonotypes between healthy human individuals. Clones were sequenced by immunoSEQ multiplex PCR, and TCRdb holds only the in-frame ones, with some missing. This table holds over a million clones, approximately 96% found once. The sequenced sample consisted of naive CD4+ T cells sorted from blood. All receptors come from a man aged 30 to 45 in good health. The CDR3 runs from the conserved cysteine through the conserved F or W. The order of the fields is clone size, J gene, D gene, V gene, CDR3 DNA, CDR3 protein. The D gene is left open where the match is weak. Part of the rows lack a size; the others show once, few, many or a class for expanded clones.

clone size: NA; J gene: TRBJ1-1; D gene: NA; V gene: TRBV5-1; CDR3 DNA: TGCGCCAGCAGCTTGGTCGGGGGGCCAGACACTGAAGCTTTCTTT; CDR3 protein: CASSLVGGPDTEAFF
clone size: few; J gene: TRBJ1-2; D gene: NA; V gene: TRBV25-1; CDR3 DNA: TGTGCCAGCAGTGAAGCCGGAGGCTACACCTTC; CDR3 protein: CASSEAGGYTF
clone size: NA; J gene: TRBJ2-3; D gene: NA; V gene: TRBV9; CDR3 DNA: TGTGCCAGCAGCGTAGGGGTTAGCGGATACACAGATACGCAGTATTTT; CDR3 protein: CASSVGVSGYTDTQYF
clone size: NA; J gene: TRBJ2-1; D gene: TRBD2; V gene: TRBV6-6; CDR3 DNA: TGTGCCAGCAGGGGACTAGCGGGACCCTACAATGAGCAGTTCTTC; CDR3 protein: CASRGLAGPYNEQFF
clone size: once; J gene: TRBJ1-2; D gene: NA; V gene: TRBV6-6; CDR3 DNA: TGTGCCAGCAGCCCTGAAAGGGGGAACTATGGCTACACCTTC; CDR3 protein: CASSPERGNYGYTF
clone size: NA; J gene: TRBJ2-1; D gene: NA; V gene: TRBV28; CDR3 DNA: TGTGCCAGTACTCGACTAGGAGGCTACAATGAGCAGTTCTTC; CDR3 protein: CASTRLGGYNEQFF
clone size: NA; J gene: TRBJ2-1; D gene: NA; V gene: TRBV4-2; CDR3 DNA: TGTGCCAGCAGACTGACCCCCGGGGAGCGGGCCTACAATGAGCAGTTCTTC; CDR3 protein: CASRLTPGERAYNEQFF
clone size: NA; J gene: TRBJ2-1; D gene: NA; V gene: TRBV27; CDR3 DNA: TGTGCCAGCAGCTTTACCTGGGCCTACAATGAGCAGTTCTTC; CDR3 protein: CASSFTWAYNEQFF
clone size: NA; J gene: TRBJ1-2; D gene: NA; V gene: TRBV28; CDR3 DNA: TGTGCCAGCAGTTTTGGGGCTAACTATGGCTACACCTTC; CDR3 protein: CASSFGANYGYTF
clone size: NA; J gene: TRBJ2-7; D gene: NA; V gene: TRBV18; CDR3 DNA: TGTGCCAGCTCACCAATAACGGGGGAGGAGCAGTACTTC; CDR3 protein: CASSPITGEEQYF
clone size: NA; J gene: TRBJ1-1; D gene: NA; V gene: TRBV5-1; CDR3 DNA: TGCGCCAGCAGCTACTTCGGTCAATCGGGCACTGAAGCTTTCTTT; CDR3 protein: CASSYFGQSGTEAFF
clone size: NA; J gene: TRBJ2-7; D gene: TRBD1; V gene: TRBV18; CDR3 DNA: TGTGCCAGCTCACCCAAACAGGGGCCCTTGGTAGAGCAGTACTTC; CDR3 protein: CASSPKQGPLVEQYF
clone size: NA; J gene: TRBJ2-2; D gene: TRBD2; V gene: TRBV5-1; CDR3 DNA: TGCGCCAGCAGCTTGAATCGTCTAGCGGGACATACGGGGGAGCTGTTTTTT; CDR3 protein: CASSLNRLAGHTGELFF
clone size: NA; J gene: TRBJ2-3; D gene: NA; V gene: TRBV7-2; CDR3 DNA: TGTGCCAGCAGCTTAGGTCTGGATACGCAGTATTTT; CDR3 protein: CASSLGLDTQYF
clone size: NA; J gene: TRBJ1-1; D gene: NA; V gene: TRBV27; CDR3 DNA: TGTGCCAGCAGTTCTAGAATTGGTACTGAAGCTTTCTTT; CDR3 protein: CASSSRIGTEAFF
clone size: NA; J gene: TRBJ2-1; D gene: TRBD2; V gene: TRBV28; CDR3 DNA: TGTGCCAGCAGTTCCAGATCACTAGCGGGAGGGCCTAGTTCCTACAATGAGCAGTTCTTC; CDR3 protein: CASSSRSLAGGPSSYNEQFF
clone size: NA; J gene: TRBJ2-5; D gene: TRBD1; V gene: TRBV18; CDR3 DNA: TGTGCCAGCTCACGGGACAGCGAAGAGACCCAGTACTTC; CDR3 protein: CASSRDSEETQYF
clone size: NA; J gene: TRBJ2-1; D gene: TRBD2; V gene: TRBV7-8; CDR3 DNA: TGTGCCAGCAGCTCGACGCTAGCGGGAGGCTACAATGAGCAGTTCTTC; CDR3 protein: CASSSTLAGGYNEQFF
clone size: NA; J gene: TRBJ1-3; D gene: TRBD1; V gene: TRBV15; CDR3 DNA: TGTGCCACCAGCAGAGCCGCCGGGACAGGACTTCAGTTTTCTGGAAACACCATATATTTT; CDR3 protein: CATSRAAGTGLQFSGNTIYF
clone size: once; J gene: TRBJ2-3; D gene: NA; V gene: TRBV28; CDR3 DNA: TGTGCCAGCCGTCAGGGGACCTTACACACAGATACGCAGTATTTT; CDR3 protein: CASRQGTLHTDTQYF
clone size: few; J gene: TRBJ1-2; D gene: NA; V gene: TRBV23-1; CDR3 DNA: TGCGCCAGCAGTCAATCTCGGTACACCTTC; CDR3 protein: CASSQSRYTF
clone size: once; J gene: TRBJ2-1; D gene: TRBD2; V gene: TRBV27; CDR3 DNA: TGTGCCAGCAGTTTATCGGGCGGGAGTAATGGGAATGAGCAGTTCTTC; CDR3 protein: CASSLSGGSNGNEQFF
clone size: NA; J gene: TRBJ2-2; D gene: TRBD2; V gene: TRBV7-9; CDR3 DNA: TGTGCCTCTAGGGCTAGCGGATTTCTTACCGGGGAGCTGTTTTTT; CDR3 protein: CASRASGFLTGELFF
clone size: NA; J gene: TRBJ2-1; D gene: TRBD2; V gene: TRBV5-4; CDR3 DNA: TGTGCCAGCAGCGGTAGCGGGAGGGTCCATGAGCAGTTCTTC; CDR3 protein: CASSGSGRVHEQFF
clone size: few; J gene: TRBJ1-2; D gene: TRBD1; V gene: TRBV5-1; CDR3 DNA: TGCGCCAGCAGCCCAAGACAGGGAACCTATGGCTACACCTTC; CDR3 protein: CASSPRQGTYGYTF
clone size: NA; J gene: TRBJ2-1; D gene: TRBD2; V gene: TRBV7-9; CDR3 DNA: TGTGCCAGCAGCGGCGGGAGGGCCTACAATGAGCAGTTCTTC; CDR3 protein: CASSGGRAYNEQFF
clone size: NA; J gene: TRBJ2-7; D gene: TRBD1; V gene: TRBV25-1; CDR3 DNA: TGTGCCAGCAGTCCCATGGGACAGCCTCACGAGCAGTACTTC; CDR3 protein: CASSPMGQPHEQYF